The 17 T cell receptor beta chains below come from one sample, sequenced in a study of control samples from healthy donors and cancer patients. Using immunoSEQ multiplex PCR, the repertoire was profiled, and TCRdb retains in-frame clones only, with some absent. The sample holds 70,000 or so clones, less than 95% seen once. The sequencing sample was made of blood. The origin of the receptors is a woman aged 40-49 years in good health.

This chain uses TRBV28 with TRBJ2-7, with TRBD1 matching over 9 bases. This CDR3 is built from 15 residues. After removal of 1 base from V and 5 bases from J, the junction contained 6 bases not matched to a gene. From germline, CDR1 is MDHEN and CDR2 SYDVKM. The CDR3 reads CASSLSGTGSHEQYF. CDR3 bases: TGTGCCAGCAGTTTATCTGGGACAGGGTCCCACGAGCAGTACTTC.

The chain recombines TRBV5-4 with TRBJ2-3, with a weak D call TRBD2 (5 bases). The CDR3 loop spans 12 amino acids. In germline, CDR1 is SGHNT, CDR2 YYREEE (reference sequence). V lost 4 bases and J 6 bases, leaving 9 bases between the germline ends. CDR3 sequence reads: CASSVDYDTQYF. CDR3 bases: TGTGCCAGCAGCGTCGACTATGATACGCAGTATTTT.

The V call is TRBV2, the J call TRBJ2-7; weak D call: TRBD1 (6 bases). The CDR3 has 13 residues. Germline V gene sequence: CDR1 SNHLY, CDR2 FYNNEI. V lost 6 bases and J 1 base, leaving 10 bases between the germline ends. The CDR3 DNA reads TGTGCCAGCAGCAAAGGGGGATCCTACGAGCAGTACTTC. Amino acids: CASSKGGSYEQYF.

The chain combines TRBV27 with TRBJ2-5; 10 bases line up with TRBD2. Germline V gene data show CDR1 as MNHEY and CDR2 as SMNVEV (reference sequence). The ends lost 5 bases at V and 5 bases at J; junction bases unmatched: 11. This CDR3 contains 16 residues. The CDR3: CASSPLAGEGSETQYF. CDR3 DNA sequence: TGTGCCAGCAGTCCCCTAGCGGGGGAGGGAAGTGAGACCCAGTACTTC.

The rearrangement joins TRBV19 to TRBJ1-2, with D uncertain. The CDR3 is 14 residues long. The germline V and J ends were trimmed by 3 bases and 8 bases, with 16 bases remaining between them. Per the germline V gene, CDR1 is LNHDA and CDR2 is SQIVND (reference sequence). CDR3 sequence: CASSIVGGSLGYTF. CDR3 nucleotide sequence: TGTGCCAGTAGTATTGTTGGCGGGAGCTTGGGCTACACCTTC.

This chain links TRBV5-4 with TRBJ2-3; possible D gene TRBD2, 7 bases. Germline assignment: CDR1 SGHNT and CDR2 YYREEE (reference sequence). The CDR3 loop spans 17 amino acids. Trimming pared 0 bases from V and 2 bases from J, leaving 16 bases between. The CDR3 DNA follows: TGTGCCAGCAGCTTGGACATTACCGCGGGGGCCACAGATACGCAGTATTTT. Its translation: CASSLDITAGATDTQYF.

V gene TRBV20-1 combines with J gene TRBJ2-3, with 10 bases lining up with TRBD2. V lost 6 bases to trimming and J lost 4 bases; unmatched junction nucleotides: 10. Per the germline V gene, CDR1 is DFQATT and CDR2 is SNEGSKA (reference sequence). The CDR3 has 15 residues. This CDR3 reads CSASRAGGPSDTQYF. The CDR3 DNA reads TGCAGTGCGAGTCGAGCGGGAGGGCCGTCAGATACGCAGTATTTT.

The chain couples TRBV5-6 to TRBJ2-3; D is uncertain. Trimming cost V 2 bases and J 6 bases, with 4 bases left between them. CDR1 and CDR2 from the germline V gene are SGHDT and YYEEEE. The CDR3 contains 11 residues. The CDR3 coding sequence is TGTGCCAGCAGCTTTGGGGATACGCAGTATTTT. Residues: CASSFGDTQYF.

The V gene is TRBV5-1, the J gene TRBJ1-1; a possible D gene is TRBD1 (5 bases). Germline V lookup: CDR1 SGHRS, CDR2 YFSETQ. V shed 0 bases and J shed 8 bases, with 11 bases lying between them. The CDR3 contains 13 residues. The CDR3 region is CASSLERRGEAFF. CDR3 DNA sequence: TGCGCCAGCAGCTTGGAACGTAGGGGCGAAGCTTTCTTT.

The rearrangement uses TRBV10-1 and TRBJ2-2, with 8 bases aligning to TRBD1. Unmatched junction bases numbered 5, after V lost 10 bases and J lost 4 bases. Germline V lookup: CDR1 WNHNN, CDR2 SYGVQD (reference sequence). The CDR3 contains 13 residues. Here the CDR3 DNA reads TGCGCCACCAGGACAGGGCCCACCGGGGAGCTGTTTTTT. Encoded protein: CATRTGPTGELFF.

The chain employs TRBV7-2 and TRBJ2-3; 11 bases map to TRBD2. With 5 bases clipped from V and 6 bases from J, the junction kept 10 bases outside the gene matches. The CDR3 runs 16 residues. The germline gives CDR1 SGHTA, CDR2 FQGNSA. DNA for the CDR3: TGTGCCAGCAGCCTGATTCTAGCGGGAGGTTCCGATACGCAGTATTTT. Amino acid sequence: CASSLILAGGSDTQYF.

This CDR3 is CASSETRGNTIYF. CDR3 sequence (DNA): TGTGCCAGCAGTGAAACGAGGGGAAACACCATATATTTT. The gene calls are TRBV6-1 and TRBJ1-3; D is ambiguous. V was trimmed by 2 bases and J by 4 bases, leaving 6 bases between them. The CDR3 length is 13 residues. Germline V gene lookup returns CDR1 MNHNS and CDR2 SASEGT.

The chain links TRBV5-8 to TRBJ2-1; 12 bases fit TRBD2. Trimming took 2 bases from V and 6 from J; bases not matched to a gene: 6. The CDR3 loop spans 16 amino acids. Germline values: CDR1 SGHTS, CDR2 YDEGEE. CDR3 DNA sequence: TGTGCCAGCAGCTTTGTTACGGGACTAGCGGGCAATGAGCAGTTCTTC. This gives the protein CASSFVTGLAGNEQFF.

The chain links TRBV7-9 to TRBJ1-1, with D possibly matching TRBD1 (6 bases). The CDR3 length is 14 residues. CDR1 is SEHNR, CDR2 FQNEAQ, per germline (reference sequence). Trimming took 7 bases from V and 3 from J, leaving 15 bases between them. CDR3 sequence: CASTIQGEDTEAFF. The CDR3, as DNA: TGTGCCAGCACCATACAGGGCGAGGACACTGAAGCTTTCTTT. Based on the CDR3 plus reference TRBV7-9 and TRBJ1-1, the full variable domain is DTGVSQNPRHKITKRGQNVTFRCDPISEHNRLYWYRQTLGQGPEFLTYFQNEAQLEKSRLLSDRFSAERPKGSFSTLEIQRTEQGDSAMYLCASTIQGEDTEAFFGQGTRLTVV.

The chain is built from TRBV6-5 and TRBJ2-2; D is perhaps TRBD1 (6 bases). CDR1 MNHEY and CDR2 SVGAGI come from the germline V gene. Between the trimmed V and J ends, which lost 7 bases and 4 bases, there was a span of 16 bases. The CDR3 totals 15 residues. CDR3 in DNA: TGTGCCAGCACCCGGACGGTGGGGGCCACCGGGGAGCTGTTTTTT. This codes for CASTRTVGATGELFF.

This chain connects TRBV18 to TRBJ2-5; no firm D call. The length of the CDR3 is 15 residues. Trimming removed 0 bases from V and 1 base from J, with 9 bases in between. Germline CDR1 and CDR2: KGHSH and LQKENI. CDR3 in DNA: TGTGCCAGCTCACCACCCCAGGCCTTCCAAGAGACCCAGTACTTC. This sequence encodes CASSPPQAFQETQYF.

The chain employs TRBV6-6 and TRBJ1-2; 8 bases are shared with TRBD1. The CDR3 sequence is 15 residues long. Germline CDR1 is MNHNY and CDR2 is SVGAGI (reference sequence). The V segment lost 2 bases and the J segment 5 bases; nucleotides outside the gene matches: 7. The CDR3 DNA follows: TGTGCCAGCAGTTACGATCCAGGGGGCGTATATGGCTACACCTTC. This encodes CASSYDPGGVYGYTF.